The 32 T cell receptor beta chains presented below share a single source sample, sequenced in a study of T cell repertoires in cytomegalovirus infection. TCRdb re-derived calls from the reads in MiXCR, one entry per CDR3 protein. The repertoire has 160,000 or so distinct CDR3 sequences, about 20% of them found once; the top ten carry roughly 27%. These TCRs' antigens remain unknown. The sample in question was CD8+ T cells from cultured PBMCs, obtained from culture after CMV antigen stimulation. The receptors here all came from a human donor in good health (CMV status not recorded). Some clones in this sample may be carry-over from other donors' samples.

This clonotype was found a few times. The chain recombines TRBV20-1 with TRBJ1-2; D unclear. Trimming took off 3 bases at V and 4 bases at J, with 12 bases between the two ends. The CDR3 sequence is 13 residues long. Germline V CDR1 and CDR2: DFQATT, SNEGSKA (reference sequence). CDR3 DNA sequence: TGCAGTGCTAGGCCCCCCCAGAGCTATGGCTACACCTTC. It encodes CSARPPQSYGYTF.

V gene TRBV11-2 combines with J gene TRBJ1-4; D unclear. The germline V gene has CDR1 SGHAT and CDR2 FQNNGV. Trimming stripped 0 bases from V and 7 bases from J, with 12 bases between. CDR3 size: 15 residues. CDR3 DNA: TGTGCCAGCAGCTTAGAGTGGGCGTTTGGTGAAAAACTGTTTTTT. Encoded protein: CASSLEWAFGEKLFF.

A few counts support this clonotype. The chain combines TRBV6-6 with TRBJ2-3; D is undetermined. The CDR3 extends over 13 amino acids. CDR1 MNHNY and CDR2 SVGAGI come from the germline V gene (reference sequence). V was cut by 0 bases and J by 5 bases, with 6 bases left in between. The DNA for the CDR3 is TGTGCCAGCAGTTACTCCCTCGTAGATACGCAGTATTTT. Translating gives CASSYSLVDTQYF.

The CDR3 sequence: CASSSLPPGTARYEQYF. CDR3 DNA: TGTGCCAGCAGCTCCCTACCCCCCGGGACAGCGCGCTACGAGCAGTACTTC. The chain is built from TRBV7-9 and TRBJ2-7; 7 positions match TRBD1. The junction had 15 bases not matched to a gene; V was cut back by 4 bases and J by 3 bases. There are 17 residues in the CDR3. Germline V gene lookup returns CDR1 SEHNR and CDR2 FQNEAQ (reference sequence).

This clonotype was detected only a few times. V is TRBV7-2 and J is TRBJ2-1; the D is unclear. The CDR3 totals 12 residues. V was clipped by 3 bases and J by 8 bases, with 8 bases between them. CDR1 and CDR2 (germline): SGHTA, FQGNSA. DNA for the CDR3: TGTGCCAGCAGCTTCCCGCTCGATGAGCAGTTCTTC. This encodes CASSFPLDEQFF. Based on the CDR3 plus reference TRBV7-2 and TRBJ2-1, the full variable domain is GAGVSQSPSNKVTEKGKDVELRCDPISGHTALYWYRQSLGQGLEFLIYFQGNSAPDKSGLPSDRFSAERTGGSVSTLTIQRTQQEDSAVYLCASSFPLDEQFFGPGTRLTVL.

The V and J genes are TRBV10-2 and TRBJ2-3, with TRBD2 matching over 12 bases. CDR1 WSHSY and CDR2 SAAADI come from the germline V gene. The CDR3 has 16 residues. V lost 6 bases, J lost 3 bases, and 7 bases stayed unmatched. Written as DNA, the CDR3 is TGCGCCAGCAGCTCGGGACTAGCGGGTGAAACAGATACGCAGTATTTT. This translates into CASSSGLAGETDTQYF.

This clonotype has more than one count but fewer than ten. The rearrangement uses TRBV7-6 and TRBJ2-5; D is uncertain. Germline V gives CDR1 SGHVS, CDR2 FNYEAQ. The length of the CDR3 is 13 residues. V lost 5 bases to trimming and J lost 5 bases, with 12 bases between them. The CDR3: CASSVGILETQYF. CDR3 bases: TGTGCCAGCAGCGTGGGGATACTGGAGACCCAGTACTTC.

This chain connects TRBV6-1 to TRBJ1-4; 10 bases align to TRBD1. V shed 5 bases, J shed 0 bases, and the junction held 3 bases outside the gene matches. The CDR3 extends over 16 amino acids. Germline V gene lookup returns CDR1 MNHNS and CDR2 SASEGT. The CDR3 DNA is TGTGCCAGCAGTAACGACAGGGGGCCAACTAATGAAAAACTGTTTTTT. It is translated as CASSNDRGPTNEKLFF.

This clonotype appeared a few times. The V call is TRBV7-8, the J call TRBJ2-2; D is perhaps TRBD1 or TRBD2 (5 bases each). Germline CDR1 reads SGHVS; CDR2 reads FQNEAQ. The CDR3 loop spans 16 amino acids. The V and J ends lost 5 bases and 5 bases respectively, with 18 bases between them. The CDR3 protein is CASSPIRDRRTGELFF. The CDR3 DNA reads TGTGCCAGCAGCCCAATACGGGACCGAAGGACCGGGGAGCTGTTTTTT.

The rearrangement uses TRBV6-5 and TRBJ2-1; D tentatively fits TRBD1 or TRBD2 (5 bases each). CDR1 MNHEY and CDR2 SVGAGI come from the germline V gene. This CDR3 is built from 14 residues. V lost 0 bases and J 6 bases, leaving 9 bases between the germline ends. In nucleotides, the CDR3 is TGTGCCAGCAGTTACTCGGGGGACCTCAATGAGCAGTTCTTC. Its translation is CASSYSGDLNEQFF.

The chain links TRBV20-1 to TRBJ2-2, with D tentatively TRBD1 (5 bases). Trimming took 0 bases from V and 2 from J, leaving 10 bases between them. This CDR3 spans 15 amino acids. Germline V gene lookup returns CDR1 DFQATT and CDR2 SNEGSKA (reference sequence). CDR3 in DNA: TGCAGTGCTAGAGACGAAGGGGCCAACACCGGGGAGCTGTTTTTT. As protein: CSARDEGANTGELFF.

The rearrangement uses TRBV7-9 and TRBJ1-1, with unresolved D. With 7 bases removed from V and 0 bases from J, the gap between germline ends came to 12 bases. Germline CDR1 is SEHNR and CDR2 is FQNEAQ (reference sequence). This CDR3 region has 14 residues. The CDR3 loop reads CASIAFRMNTEAFF. The DNA for the CDR3 is TGTGCCAGCATAGCCTTCCGGATGAACACTGAAGCTTTCTTT.

This clonotype turned up a few times. The chain recombines TRBV4-3 with TRBJ1-5; D may be TRBD1 (5 bases). The CDR3 contains 15 residues. Trimming left V 1 base short and J 3 bases short, with 10 bases between. CDR1 and CDR2 (germline): LGHNA, YSLEER. In DNA, the CDR3 is TGCGCCAGCAGCCAAGGTACAGGATTCAATCAGCCCCAGCATTTT. It codes for CASSQGTGFNQPQHF.

This clonotype was recorded a few times. V gene TRBV6-2 or TRBV6-3 combines with J gene TRBJ2-7; 10 nucleotides agree with TRBD1. The CDR3 has 20 amino acids. Trimming took 6 bases from V and 1 from J; bases not matched to a gene: 21. Germline V CDR1 and CDR2: MNHEY, SVGEGT. CDR3 region: CASSTLFGDRGATTSYEQYF. CDR3 nucleotide sequence: TGTGCCAGCAGCACCCTTTTCGGGGACAGGGGTGCTACGACGTCCTACGAGCAGTACTTC.

This clonotype has just a few counts. The chain carries TRBV4-3 and TRBJ2-3, with 7 positions matching TRBD1. This CDR3 spans 15 amino acids. V trimming: 4 bases; J trimming: 4 bases; junction bases outside the gene matches: 8. Germline loops: CDR1 LGHNA, CDR2 YSLEER. The CDR3 protein is CASSRGTVTADTQYF. The DNA of the CDR3 is TGCGCCAGCAGCCGAGGGACAGTAACGGCAGATACGCAGTATTTT.

This clonotype came up a few times. This chain connects TRBV19 to TRBJ2-7, with D maybe TRBD1 (6 bases). Germline CDR1 reads LNHDA; CDR2 reads SQIVND (reference sequence). This CDR3 comprises 12 residues. Trimming stripped 5 bases from V and 2 bases from J, with 7 bases between. CDR3 residues: CASSAGAYEQYF. CDR3 bases: TGTGCCAGTAGTGCAGGGGCCTACGAGCAGTACTTC.

This chain links TRBV7-6 with TRBJ2-2; D gene uncertain. The CDR3 is made up of 14 amino acids. Germline assignment: CDR1 SGHVS and CDR2 FNYEAQ. V lost 3 bases and J 6 bases, leaving 11 bases between the germline ends. The CDR3, as DNA: TGTGCCAGCAGCTTTAATGCGCTCTCCGGGGAGCTGTTTTTT. This sequence encodes CASSFNALSGELFF.

Of note for this clonotype: Relative to the germline gene, one junction end is altered; a read error may explain this. The rearrangement uses TRBV7-9 and TRBJ1-2, with D possibly being TRBD1 (5 bases). Looked up from germline, CDR1 is SEHNR and CDR2 is FQNEAQ (reference sequence). The CDR3 has 12 amino acids. CDR3 amino acids: CASSDGGSPVLF. CDR3 DNA sequence: TGTGCCAGCAGCGATGGGGGAAGCCCGGTCTTGTTC.

In regard to this clonotype: A read error may produce the germline difference seen at one junction end. In DNA form, the CDR3 reads TGTGCCAACAGCTTATCCCCGGACAGGTCCTGGGGTCAGCCCCAGCATTTT. It yields the protein CANSLSPDRSWGQPQHF. The gene calls are TRBV7-2 and TRBJ1-5; 7 bases match TRBD1. CDR1 and CDR2 from the germline V gene are SGHTA and FQGNSA. The CDR3 has 17 residues. Looking up the rest from reference TRBV7-2 and TRBJ1-5 gives the full variable domain: GAGVSQSPSNKVTEKGKDVELRCDPISGHTALYWYRQSLGQGLEFLIYFQGNSAPDKSGLPSDRFSAERTGGSVSTLTIQRTQQEDSAVYLCANSLSPDRSWGQPQHFGDGTRLSIL.

J is TRBJ1-1 and V is TRBV7-8; D may be TRBD1 (6 bases). Germline V gene sequence: CDR1 SGHVS, CDR2 FQNEAQ. The germline V and J ends were trimmed by 5 bases and 0 bases, with 16 bases remaining between them. This CDR3 has 16 residues. The CDR3 spells CASSRLRGGMNTEAFF. CDR3 sequence (DNA): TGTGCCAGCAGCCGGCTCCGAGGGGGAATGAACACTGAAGCTTTCTTT.

The chain recombines TRBV30 with TRBJ1-6; D remains ambiguous. Trimming removed 5 bases from V and 5 bases from J, with 19 bases in between. The germline V gene has CDR1 GTSNPN and CDR2 SVGIG (reference sequence). The CDR3 totals 16 residues. The DNA of the CDR3 is TGTGCCTGGGTTAGGACCGAGCATACAAATAATTCACCCCTCCACTTT. Translating it yields CAWVRTEHTNNSPLHF.

This clonotype was detected a few times. The chain links TRBV5-1 to TRBJ2-1; TRBD2 matches 8 bases. Per germline, CDR1 SGHRS and CDR2 YFSETQ. The J segment lost 8 bases and the V segment lost 1 base, leaving 11 bases of the junction unmatched. This CDR3 has 16 residues. The CDR3 sequence: CASSLNVREGLDEQFF. DNA of the CDR3: TGCGCCAGCAGCTTGAACGTCCGGGAGGGCCTCGATGAGCAGTTCTTC.

This chain uses TRBV14 with TRBJ2-7; a possible D gene is TRBD2 (7 bases). The CDR3 sequence is 18 residues long. Germline V gives CDR1 SGHDN, CDR2 FVKESK. Trimming cost V 0 bases and J 4 bases, with 22 bases left between them. In DNA, the CDR3 is TGTGCCAGCAGCCAAGAGGGGGGGGGCCCTGCACGACTTTACGAGCAGTACTTC. Its translation: CASSQEGGGPARLYEQYF. Complete variable domain (other parts from reference TRBV14 and TRBJ2-7): EAGVTQFPSHSVIEKGQTVTLRCDPISGHDNLYWYRRVMGKEIKFLLHFVKESKQDESGMPNNRFLAERTGGTYSTLKVQPAELEDSGVYFCASSQEGGGPARLYEQYFGPGTRLTVT.

This clonotype was recorded a few times. The chain employs TRBV28 and TRBJ2-5; no clear D. This CDR3 spans 12 amino acids. The germline V gene encodes CDR1 MDHEN and CDR2 SYDVKM. The germline V and J ends were trimmed by 5 bases and 10 bases, with 14 bases remaining between them. The CDR3: CASSLDRVIQYF. DNA of the CDR3: TGTGCCAGCAGTCTTGACCGGGTTATCCAGTACTTC.

This sequence joins TRBV27 and TRBJ2-1; 7 bases match TRBD2. CDR3 length equals 14 residues. CDR1 is MNHEY, CDR2 SMNVEV, per germline (reference sequence). The J segment lost 4 bases and the V segment lost 5 bases, leaving 5 bases of the junction unmatched. This CDR3 reads CASSPRDYYNEQFF. DNA of the CDR3: TGTGCCAGCAGTCCCAGGGACTATTACAATGAGCAGTTCTTC.

This chain uses TRBV20-1 with TRBJ2-7; D is ambiguous. The CDR3 contains 11 residues. Germline CDR1 DFQATT, CDR2 SNEGSKA (reference sequence). Trimming stripped 4 bases from V and 6 bases from J, with 10 bases between. CDR3 protein: CSATVATEQYF. CDR3 bases: TGCAGTGCTACCGTAGCAACCGAGCAGTACTTC.

This chain links TRBV6-5 with TRBJ1-2, with 8 nucleotides matching TRBD1. J gave up 8 bases and V 3 bases, and 11 bases lay outside the gene matches. Germline assignment: CDR1 MNHEY and CDR2 SVGAGI. The CDR3 is 15 amino acids. The CDR3 DNA is TGTGCCAGCAGTTATAGCAGCGGGACAGGTGGCGGCTACACCTTC. It encodes CASSYSSGTGGGYTF.

The rearrangement joins TRBV27 to TRBJ2-7; weak D call: TRBD1 (5 bases). V was pared by 5 bases and J by 2 bases, with 10 bases between. The CDR3 runs 13 residues. CDR1 is MNHEY and CDR2 is SMNVEV in the germline V gene (reference sequence). CDR3 sequence reads: CASSPAGTYEQYF. The CDR3 bases are TGTGCCAGCAGTCCTGCAGGGACCTACGAGCAGTACTTC.

The chain is built from TRBV6-2 or TRBV6-3 and TRBJ2-5; TRBD2 matches 7 bases. V trimming: 0 bases; J trimming: 1 base; junction bases outside the gene matches: 2. In germline, CDR1 is MNHEY, CDR2 SVGEGT. CDR3 length equals 15 residues. In nucleotides, the CDR3 is TGTGCCAGCAGTTACTCCCCGGGGGGCCAAGAGACCCAGTACTTC. Translation gives CASSYSPGGQETQYF.

This clonotype was counted a few times. The rearrangement uses TRBV10-3 and TRBJ1-5, with D possibly TRBD1 on 5 matching bases. CDR3 length equals 14 residues. Germline CDR1 is ENHRY and CDR2 is SYGVKD. Trimming cost V 2 bases and J 3 bases, with 8 bases left between them. CDR3 sequence reads: CAISEGGNNQPQHF. The CDR3 bases are TGTGCCATCAGTGAGGGGGGGAACAATCAGCCCCAGCATTTT.

The chain joins TRBV7-9 to TRBJ2-5; 12 bases are a match to TRBD2. Unmatched junction bases numbered 5, after V lost 5 bases and J lost 1 base. The CDR3 covers 16 residues. Germline CDR1 and CDR2: SEHNR and FQNEAQ (reference sequence). CDR3 bases: TGTGCCAGCAGCCAGAGACTAGCGGGGGCCCAAGAGACCCAGTACTTC. Protein: CASSQRLAGAQETQYF.

The genes are TRBV7-6 and TRBJ2-7, with 7 bases matching TRBD1. The V gene's germline CDR1 is SGHVS and CDR2 FNYEAQ. The V segment lost 5 bases and the J segment 1 base; nucleotides outside the gene matches: 5. This CDR3 comprises 14 residues. For the CDR3, the DNA is TGTGCCAGCAGCCGAGGGGGCCCTTCCTACGAGCAGTACTTC. It translates to CASSRGGPSYEQYF.